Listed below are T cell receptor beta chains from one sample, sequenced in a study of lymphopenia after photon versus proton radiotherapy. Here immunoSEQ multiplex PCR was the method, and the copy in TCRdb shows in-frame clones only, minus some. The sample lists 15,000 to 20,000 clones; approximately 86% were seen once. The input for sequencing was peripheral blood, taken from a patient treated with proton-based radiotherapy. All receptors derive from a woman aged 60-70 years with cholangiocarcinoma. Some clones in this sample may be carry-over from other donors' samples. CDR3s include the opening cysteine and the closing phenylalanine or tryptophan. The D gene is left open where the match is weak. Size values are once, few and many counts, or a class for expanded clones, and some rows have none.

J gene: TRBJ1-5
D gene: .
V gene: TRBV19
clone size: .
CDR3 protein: CASNDLSRRQPQHF
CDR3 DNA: TGTGCCAGTAACGACCTATCGCGGAGGCAGCCCCAGCATTTT

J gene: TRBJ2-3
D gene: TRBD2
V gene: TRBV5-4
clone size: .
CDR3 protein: CASSPLAGGATDTQYF
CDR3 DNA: TGTGCCAGCAGCCCCCTAGCGGGAGGTGCCACAGATACGCAGTATTTT

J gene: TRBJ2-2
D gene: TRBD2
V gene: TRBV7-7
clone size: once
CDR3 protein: CASSPRGAGPNTGELFF
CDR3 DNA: TGTGCCAGCAGCCCGCGAGGAGCGGGACCCAACACCGGGGAGCTGTTTTTT

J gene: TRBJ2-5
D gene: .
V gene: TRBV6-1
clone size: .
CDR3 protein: CASSVTTETQYF
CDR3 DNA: TGTGCCAGCAGTGTTACCACGGAGACCCAGTACTTC

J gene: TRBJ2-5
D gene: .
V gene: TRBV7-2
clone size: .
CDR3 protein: CASSSTWETQYF
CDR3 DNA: TGTGCCAGCAGCTCGACCTGGGAGACCCAGTACTTC

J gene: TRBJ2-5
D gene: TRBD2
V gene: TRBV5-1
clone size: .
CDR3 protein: CASSLVPSGPAVETQYF
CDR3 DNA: TGCGCCAGCAGCTTGGTGCCTAGCGGTCCGGCGGTAGAGACCCAGTACTTC

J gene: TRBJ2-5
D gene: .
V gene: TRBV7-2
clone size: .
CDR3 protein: CASSFDTAQETQYF
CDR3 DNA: TGTGCCAGCAGCTTTGACACGGCCCAAGAGACCCAGTACTTC

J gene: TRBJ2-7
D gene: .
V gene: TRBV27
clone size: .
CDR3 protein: CASSPSSYEQYF
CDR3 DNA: TGTGCCAGCAGTCCCAGCTCCTACGAGCAGTACTTC

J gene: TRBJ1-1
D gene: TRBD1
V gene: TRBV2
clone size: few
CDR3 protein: CASSSGDSGAFF
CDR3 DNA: TGTGCCAGCAGCAGTGGGGACAGTGGTGCTTTCTTT

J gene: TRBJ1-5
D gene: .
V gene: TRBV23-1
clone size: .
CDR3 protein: CASFQRGCNQPQHF
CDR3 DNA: TGCGCCAGCTTTCAAAGGGGTTGCAATCAGCCCCAGCATTTT

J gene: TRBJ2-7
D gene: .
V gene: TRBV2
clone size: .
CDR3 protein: CASIERPYEQYF
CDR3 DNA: TGTGCCAGCATAGAACGGCCCTACGAGCAGTACTTC

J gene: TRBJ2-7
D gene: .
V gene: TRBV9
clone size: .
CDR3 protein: CASSGKGLTEQYF
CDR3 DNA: TGTGCCAGCAGCGGCAAGGGACTGACGGAGCAGTACTTC

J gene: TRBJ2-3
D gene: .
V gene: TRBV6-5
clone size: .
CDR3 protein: CAGGRPYTQYF
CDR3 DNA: TGTGCCGGCGGGCGGCCATATACGCAGTATTTT

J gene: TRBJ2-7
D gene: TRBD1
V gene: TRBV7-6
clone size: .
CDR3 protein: CASSLRTGDEQYF
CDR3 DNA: TGTGCCAGCAGCCTACGGACAGGGGACGAGCAGTACTTC

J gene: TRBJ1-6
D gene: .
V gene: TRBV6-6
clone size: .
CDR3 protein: CASSPRVFRGSPLHF
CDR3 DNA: TGTGCCAGCAGCCCTCGAGTTTTCCGGGGTTCACCCCTCCACTTT

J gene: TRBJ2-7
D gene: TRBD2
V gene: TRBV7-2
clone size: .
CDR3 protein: CASSNEGLARREQYF
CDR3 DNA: TGTGCCAGCAGCAACGAGGGACTAGCTCGCCGCGAGCAGTACTTC

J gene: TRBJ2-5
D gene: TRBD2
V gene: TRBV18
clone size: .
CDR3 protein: CASSSIPPAGGQETQYF
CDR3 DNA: TGTGCCAGCTCATCGATACCACCAGCGGGAGGTCAAGAGACCCAGTACTTC

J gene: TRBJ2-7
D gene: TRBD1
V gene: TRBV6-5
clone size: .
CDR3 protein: CASSYPGQTRYEQYF
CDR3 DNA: TGTGCCAGCAGTTACCCGGGACAGACCCGCTACGAGCAGTACTTC

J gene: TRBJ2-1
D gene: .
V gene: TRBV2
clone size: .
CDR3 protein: CASSETPQHNEQFF
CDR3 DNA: TGTGCCAGCAGTGAAACGCCACAGCACAATGAGCAGTTCTTC

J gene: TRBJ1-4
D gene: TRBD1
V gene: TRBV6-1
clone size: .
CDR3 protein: CASSLHQGANEKLFF
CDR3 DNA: TGTGCCAGCAGCCTGCACCAGGGGGCGAATGAAAAACTGTTTTTT

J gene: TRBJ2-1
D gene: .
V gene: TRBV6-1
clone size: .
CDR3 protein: CASSEAGRKNSEQFF
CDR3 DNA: TGTGCCAGCAGTGAAGCAGGGCGTAAGAACAGTGAGCAGTTCTTC

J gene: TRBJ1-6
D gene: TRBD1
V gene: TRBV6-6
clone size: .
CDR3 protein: CASSRKTGRDNSPLHF
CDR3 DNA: TGTGCCAGCAGTAGAAAGACAGGGCGGGATAATTCACCCCTCCACTTT

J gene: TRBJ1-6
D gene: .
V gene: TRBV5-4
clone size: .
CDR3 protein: CASSQDSVNSPLHF
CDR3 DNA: TGTGCCAGCAGCCAGGACAGTGTAAATTCACCCCTCCACTTT

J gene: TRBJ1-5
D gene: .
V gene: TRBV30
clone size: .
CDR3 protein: CAWSSVHQPQHF
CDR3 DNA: TGTGCCTGGAGTTCGGTCCATCAGCCCCAGCATTTT

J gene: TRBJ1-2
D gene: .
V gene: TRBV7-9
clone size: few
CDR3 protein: CASSPQAVGYGYTF
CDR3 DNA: TGTGCCAGCAGCCCACAGGCTGTGGGCTATGGCTACACCTTC

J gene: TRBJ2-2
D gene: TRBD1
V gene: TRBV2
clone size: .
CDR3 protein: CASSIQGAGTGELFF
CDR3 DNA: TGTGCCAGCAGTATCCAGGGGGCGGGAACCGGGGAGCTGTTTTTT

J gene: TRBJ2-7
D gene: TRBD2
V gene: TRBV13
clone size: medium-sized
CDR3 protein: CASSLGIAGGYEQYF
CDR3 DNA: TGTGCCAGCAGCTTAGGGATAGCGGGAGGCTACGAGCAGTACTTC

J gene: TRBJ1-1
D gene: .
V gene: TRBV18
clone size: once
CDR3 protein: CASSPHLDMTEAFF
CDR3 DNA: TGTGCCAGCTCACCCCACTTGGACATGACTGAAGCTTTCTTT